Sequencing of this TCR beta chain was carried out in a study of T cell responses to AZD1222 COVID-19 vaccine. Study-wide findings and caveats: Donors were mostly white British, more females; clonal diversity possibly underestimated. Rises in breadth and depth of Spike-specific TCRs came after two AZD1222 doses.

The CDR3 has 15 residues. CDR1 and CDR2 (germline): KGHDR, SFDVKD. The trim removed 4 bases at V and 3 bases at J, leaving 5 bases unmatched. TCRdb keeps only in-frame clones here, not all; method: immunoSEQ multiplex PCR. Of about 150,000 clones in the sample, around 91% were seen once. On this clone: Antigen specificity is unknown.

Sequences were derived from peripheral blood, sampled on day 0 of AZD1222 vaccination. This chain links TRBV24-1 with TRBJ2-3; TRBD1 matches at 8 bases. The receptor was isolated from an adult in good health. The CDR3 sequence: CATSDLDRGTDTQYF. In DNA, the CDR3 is TGTGCCACCAGTGACCTCGACAGGGGAACAGATACGCAGTATTTT.